These 29 T cell receptor beta chains were sequenced from one sample in a study of chemoradiotherapy in HPV16-positive cancers (dated by TCRdb to between 2021 and 2022). Library creation used the immunoSEQ multiplex PCR assay. TCRdb provides this immuneACCESS table in a form limited to in-frame rearrangements. Some clones are lacking; in checked studies, under half of them reflect an unresolved V gene, and why the rest are absent is not known. Within this sample are some 11,000 clones, with 74% of them counted one time only. Over 35% of the sample is held by the ten biggest clonotypes. The sample was acquired from a patient who underwent chemoradiotherapy. All receptors derive from a human donor with HPV-associated anogenital cancer.

The chain combines TRBV6-1 with TRBJ1-5, with 8 bases lining up with TRBD1. This CDR3 has 15 residues. The germline V gene has CDR1 MNHNS and CDR2 SASEGT. The junction had 7 bases not matched to a gene; V was cut back by 5 bases and J by 4 bases. The CDR3 nucleotides read TGTGCCAGCAGTCAACAGGGGGGAGGTAATCAGCCCCAGCATTTT. Protein product: CASSQQGGGNQPQHF.

The chain recombines TRBV10-1 with TRBJ2-3; 8 bases are a match to TRBD1. This CDR3 contains 15 residues. After removal of 3 bases from V and 5 bases from J, the junction contained 7 bases not matched to a gene. Germline V gene data show CDR1 as WNHNN and CDR2 as SYGVQD (reference sequence). CDR3 loop: CASSDEGQGGDTQYF. The CDR3 DNA follows: TGCGCCAGCAGTGACGAAGGACAGGGCGGAGATACGCAGTATTTT.

The chain has TRBV6-6 and TRBJ1-2; 8 bases agree with TRBD1. V lost 7 bases to trimming and J lost 3 bases; unmatched junction nucleotides: 7. The CDR3 runs 14 residues. Germline loops: CDR1 MNHNY, CDR2 SVGAGI (reference sequence). The CDR3 sequence: CASTPPTGDYGYTF. The CDR3 DNA follows: TGTGCCAGCACCCCTCCGACAGGGGACTATGGCTACACCTTC.

This chain connects TRBV14 to TRBJ1-5; 7 bases are a match to TRBD1. Germline V gives CDR1 SGHDN, CDR2 FVKESK. This CDR3 has 16 residues. V lost 0 bases, J lost 7 bases, and 9 bases stayed unmatched. The chain's CDR3 is CASSQETGHLNQPQHF. CDR3 nucleotide sequence: TGTGCCAGCAGCCAAGAGACAGGGCATCTCAACCAGCCCCAGCATTTT.

The chain carries TRBV11-2 and TRBJ2-1; D not certain. Germline CDR1 reads SGHAT; CDR2 reads FQNNGV. V was cut by 4 bases and J by 4 bases, with 11 bases left in between. CDR3 size: 14 residues. DNA for the CDR3: TGTGCCAGCAGCTCCCTCCTAAAATACAATGAGCAGTTCTTC. Amino acids: CASSSLLKYNEQFF.

The rearrangement links TRBV7-2 to TRBJ2-1; 8 nucleotides agree with TRBD1. With V trimmed by 0 bases and J by 7 bases, 14 bases remained unmatched. This CDR3 has 18 amino acids. CDR1 SGHTA and CDR2 FQGNSA come from the germline V gene. CDR3: CASSLAGTQGAGSNEQFF. The CDR3 DNA reads TGTGCCAGCAGCTTAGCCGGGACCCAGGGGGCGGGTAGTAATGAGCAGTTCTTC.

This chain connects TRBV2 to TRBJ2-7; TRBD1 is a possible D gene (5 bases). Germline V gene sequence: CDR1 SNHLY, CDR2 FYNNEI. The CDR3 is made up of 13 amino acids. The V and J ends lost 8 bases and 5 bases respectively, with 16 bases between them. The CDR3, as DNA: TGTGCCAGCGCTCCAGGGTTACTGCACGAGCAGTACGTC. This sequence encodes CASAPGLLHEQYV.

This clone was counted only a few times. The CDR3 sequence is CASSLGGTGSHGYTF. The CDR3 DNA follows: TGTGCCAGCAGCTTAGGAGGGACAGGGAGCCATGGCTACACCTTC. This chain uses TRBV11-2 with TRBJ1-2, with 9 bases fitting TRBD1. Germline V lookup: CDR1 SGHAT, CDR2 FQNNGV. The CDR3 contains 15 residues. Unmatched junction bases numbered 6, after V lost 1 base and J lost 6 bases.

The rearrangement links TRBV11-2 to TRBJ1-3; D is uncertain. Germline V lookup: CDR1 SGHAT, CDR2 FQNNGV. Trimming left V 5 bases short and J 2 bases short, with 7 bases between. This CDR3 spans 13 amino acids. The CDR3 DNA follows: TGTGCCAGCAGCCCCACCACTGGAAACACCATATATTTT. Amino acids: CASSPTTGNTIYF.

The chain recombines TRBV11-3 with TRBJ2-5, with 11 bases identical to TRBD2. V dropped 6 bases and J dropped 6; count of bases not matched to a gene: 12. The CDR3 runs 16 residues. From germline, CDR1 is SGHNT and CDR2 YENEEA. DNA of the CDR3: TGTGCCAGCAGGCGGGGCCTAGCGGGGGGCCCTCAGACCCAGTACTTC. As protein: CASRRGLAGGPQTQYF.

This chain joins TRBV5-1 and TRBJ2-3, with D maybe TRBD2 (6 bases). Germline V gives CDR1 SGHRS, CDR2 YFSETQ. CDR3 length: 15 residues. V was pared by 0 bases and J by 2 bases, with 10 bases between. CDR3 sequence (DNA): TGCGCCAGCAGCTTGGAGGCGGGATACACAGATACGCAGTATTTT. The encoded protein is CASSLEAGYTDTQYF.

A single count supports this clone. This chain links TRBV18 with TRBJ2-7, with 8 bases lining up with TRBD1. Germline V gene data show CDR1 as KGHSH and CDR2 as LQKENI. The CDR3 loop spans 14 amino acids. The J segment lost 2 bases and the V segment lost 3 bases, leaving 3 bases of the junction unmatched. CDR3 sequence reads: CASSPDRVAYEQYV. In nucleotides, the CDR3 is TGTGCCAGCTCACCGGACAGGGTAGCCTACGAGCAGTACGTC.

This clone was picked up a small number of times. This chain uses TRBV19 with TRBJ2-1; D assignment may be TRBD1 or TRBD2 (5 bases each). The germline gives CDR1 LNHDA, CDR2 SQIVND (reference sequence). The CDR3 is made up of 16 amino acids. Between the trimmed V and J ends, which lost 4 bases and 2 bases, there was a span of 15 bases. The CDR3 DNA reads as TGTGCCAGTAGTAGGGGACCCTCCGCCACCTACAATGAGCAGTTCTTC. This sequence encodes CASSRGPSATYNEQFF. Complete variable domain (other parts from reference TRBV19 and TRBJ2-1): DGGITQSPKYLFRKEGQNVTLSCEQNLNHDAMYWYRQDPGQGLRLIYYSQIVNDFQKGDIAEGYSVSREKKESFPLTVTSAQKNPTAFYLCASSRGPSATYNEQFFGPGTRLTVL.

This clone has just a few counts. This chain connects TRBV7-9 to TRBJ1-3; D unclear. This CDR3 is 17 amino acids long. V was trimmed by 3 bases and J by 2 bases, leaving 17 bases between them. From germline, CDR1 is SEHNR and CDR2 FQNEAQ (reference sequence). As DNA, the CDR3 is TGTGCCAGCAGCTTTGTTCCTCCAAATGCCCCTGGAAACACCATATATTTT. Translated: CASSFVPPNAPGNTIYF.

This clone was recorded once. The chain combines TRBV15 with TRBJ2-3; tentative D call: TRBD2 (5 bases). This CDR3 is built from 15 residues. Deletions cut 0 bases from V and 4 bases from J, with 11 bases between. CDR1 is LNHNV, CDR2 YYDKDF, per germline (reference sequence). In nucleotides, the CDR3 is TGTGCCACCAGCAGAGATCGCAGCGGCGCAGATACGCAGTATTTT. This codes for CATSRDRSGADTQYF.

The chain combines TRBV7-2 with TRBJ1-2; D possibly corresponds to TRBD1 (5 bases). The germline CDR1 and CDR2 sequences are SGHTA and FQGNSA. The CDR3 covers 15 residues. Trimming took off 0 bases at V and 4 bases at J, with 12 bases between the two ends. This chain's CDR3 is CASSLAGASGYGYTF. CDR3 in DNA: TGTGCCAGCAGCTTAGCTGGGGCCTCGGGCTATGGCTACACCTTC.

The chain couples TRBV7-8 to TRBJ2-7, with 8 bases lining up with TRBD2. This CDR3 has 16 amino acids. J lost 3 bases, V lost 8 bases, and 15 bases had no gene match. CDR1 and CDR2 from the germline V gene are SGHVS and FQNEAQ. CDR3 loop: CASSRVAGRLGYEQYF. The DNA for the CDR3 is TGTGCCAGCTCGAGGGTAGCGGGAAGATTGGGCTACGAGCAGTACTTC.

As concerns this clone: The junction departs from germline at one end; a sequencing error may be responsible. CDR3 bases: TGTGCTAGCAGCTCGACGCGGGGGAATGAGCAGTTCTTC. Translation gives CASSSTRGNEQFF. The genes are TRBV7-7 and TRBJ2-1; 7 positions match TRBD2. Germline-derived CDR1 and CDR2 are SSHAT and FNYEAQ (reference sequence). This CDR3 comprises 13 residues.

In this sample, this clone turned up a few times. This chain connects TRBV7-9 to TRBJ2-1; tentatively, D is TRBD1 or TRBD2 (6 bases each). Trimming removed 5 bases from V and 9 bases from J, with 14 bases in between. The CDR3 consists of 13 residues. Germline CDR1 and CDR2: SEHNR and FQNEAQ (reference sequence). This chain's CDR3 is CASSNGGQSEQFF. CDR3 coding DNA: TGTGCCAGCAGCAATGGGGGGCAGAGTGAGCAGTTCTTC.

The V gene is TRBV30, the J gene TRBJ2-1; 7 positions match TRBD2. Germline V gene sequence: CDR1 GTSNPN, CDR2 SVGIG (reference sequence). This CDR3 contains 15 residues. J was trimmed by 4 bases and V by 1 base; bases with no gene match: 7. DNA of the CDR3: TGTGCCTGGAGTGAGTTCGGGGGGATGTACAATGAGCAGTTCTTC. Amino acid sequence: CAWSEFGGMYNEQFF.

This chain joins TRBV19 and TRBJ2-3; 10 bases map to TRBD2. Germline assignment: CDR1 LNHDA and CDR2 SQIVND (reference sequence). The trim removed 5 bases at V and 4 bases at J, leaving 6 bases unmatched. CDR3 size: 15 residues. The CDR3 spells CASSGASGRSDTQYF. In DNA form, the CDR3 reads TGTGCCAGTAGTGGGGCTAGCGGGAGATCAGATACGCAGTATTTT.

This chain uses TRBV25-1 with TRBJ2-5; the D gene is possibly TRBD1 (5 bases). CDR3 size: 15 residues. Per germline, CDR1 MGHDK and CDR2 SYGVNS. V gave up 2 bases and J gave up 0 bases, with 10 bases separating them. In nucleotides, the CDR3 is TGTGCCAGCAGTGAACAGGGATGGTACCAAGAGACCCAGTACTTC. Translated: CASSEQGWYQETQYF.

This clone was recorded a few times. This chain connects TRBV5-1 to TRBJ1-2; D gene ambiguous. There are 16 residues in the CDR3. The V and J ends lost 4 bases and 5 bases respectively, with 21 bases between them. Germline V gives CDR1 SGHRS, CDR2 YFSETQ. The CDR3 coding sequence is TGCGCCAGCAGCCCAGACCCGAGCAGTCCCAGTTATGGCTACACCTTC. Translating it yields CASSPDPSSPSYGYTF. Full variable domain (missing parts from reference TRBV5-1 and TRBJ1-2): KAGVTQTPRYLIKTRGQQVTLSCSPISGHRSVSWYQQTPGQGLQFLFEYFSETQRNKGNFPGRFSGRQFSNSRSEMNVSTLELGDSALYLCASSPDPSSPSYGYTFGSGTRLTVV.

The DNA of the CDR3 is TGCGCCAGCAGCCAAGAGTGGCAGGGTTTGAACACCATATATTTT. This sequence encodes CASSQEWQGLNTIYF. This chain links TRBV4-3 with TRBJ1-3, with D perhaps TRBD1 (5 bases). Germline V gives CDR1 LGHNA, CDR2 YSLEER. The CDR3 contains 15 residues. Between the trimmed V and J ends, which lost 0 bases and 7 bases, there was a span of 13 bases.

The chain employs TRBV13 and TRBJ1-2; TRBD1 is a possible D gene (5 bases). This CDR3 spans 15 amino acids. From germline, CDR1 is PRHDT and CDR2 FYEKMQ (reference sequence). Trimming took 1 base from V and 7 from J, leaving 16 bases between them. CDR3 sequence: CASSLVPEGRSGYTF. CDR3 sequence (DNA): TGTGCCAGCAGCTTAGTCCCCGAGGGGAGAAGTGGCTACACCTTC.

The V gene is TRBV30, the J gene TRBJ2-1; 9 positions match TRBD1. The CDR3 is made up of 15 amino acids. V lost 1 base, J lost 0 bases, and 1 base stayed unmatched. Germline CDR1 reads GTSNPN; CDR2 reads SVGIG (reference sequence). The CDR3 DNA follows: TGTGCCTGGAGTGGGGACAGGGACTCCTACAATGAGCAGTTCTTC. Protein sequence: CAWSGDRDSYNEQFF.

The chain combines TRBV9 with TRBJ1-4; TRBD1 matches at 9 bases. The junction had 9 bases not matched to a gene; V was cut back by 4 bases and J by 8 bases. CDR1 and CDR2 from the germline V gene are SGDLS and YYNGEE. CDR3 length: 15 residues. The CDR3 sequence: CASSPQGALGEKLFF. CDR3 nucleotides: TGTGCCAGCAGCCCACAGGGGGCGCTTGGGGAAAAACTGTTTTTT.

This CDR3 is CASCSPDRAGHEQYV. DNA for the CDR3: TGCGCCAGCTGTTCCCCAGACAGGGCCGGACACGAGCAGTACGTC. The chain recombines TRBV10-1 with TRBJ2-7; TRBD1 matches at 7 bases. CDR1 WNHNN and CDR2 SYGVQD come from the germline V gene (reference sequence). CDR3 size: 15 residues. V shed 8 bases and J 5 bases; nucleotides not matched to a gene: 15.

V and J are TRBV15 and TRBJ2-7, with a weak D call TRBD2 (6 bases). Trimming removed 0 bases at V and 5 bases at J, with 26 bases between. This CDR3 has 19 residues. Per germline, CDR1 LNHNV and CDR2 YYDKDF (reference sequence). CDR3 nucleotide sequence: TGTGCCACCAGCAGAGATGGTTCGGCCTATAGCGGTTTTTTTGACGAGCAGTACTTC. It yields the protein CATSRDGSAYSGFFDEQYF. Full variable domain (outside the CDR3, taken from reference TRBV15 and TRBJ2-7): DAMVIQNPRYQVTQFGKPVTLSCSQTLNHNVMYWYQQKSSQAPKLLFHYYDKDFNNEADTPDNFQSRRPNTSFCFLDIRSPGLGDTAMYLCATSRDGSAYSGFFDEQYFGPGTRLTVT.